This T cell receptor (beta chain) was captured in a study of T cell repertoires in cytomegalovirus infection. Across the study: It was the public TCR beta signatures that indicated both CMV infection and matching HLA type.

About this clonotype itself: The antigen is unknown.

Each CDR3 protein gets one entry after TCRdb re-called the reads with MiXCR. This table holds 600,000 to 700,000 distinct CDR3 sequences, 33% found once. V lost 5 bases and J lost 2; bases outside the gene matches: 4. Germline V gene sequence: CDR1 SGHDT, CDR2 YYEEEE. The CDR3 length is 16 residues. J is TRBJ2-3 and V is TRBV5-6; 14 bases line up with TRBD2. Sample: cultured PBMCs, taken from culture after CMV antigen stimulation. The clonotype comes from a human donor in good health (CMV status not recorded). Some clones in this sample may be carry-over from other donors' samples. CDR3 region: CASRPGLAGVTDTQYF. The CDR3 DNA sequence: TGTGCCAGCAGACCGGGACTAGCGGGGGTCACAGATACGCAGTATTTT.